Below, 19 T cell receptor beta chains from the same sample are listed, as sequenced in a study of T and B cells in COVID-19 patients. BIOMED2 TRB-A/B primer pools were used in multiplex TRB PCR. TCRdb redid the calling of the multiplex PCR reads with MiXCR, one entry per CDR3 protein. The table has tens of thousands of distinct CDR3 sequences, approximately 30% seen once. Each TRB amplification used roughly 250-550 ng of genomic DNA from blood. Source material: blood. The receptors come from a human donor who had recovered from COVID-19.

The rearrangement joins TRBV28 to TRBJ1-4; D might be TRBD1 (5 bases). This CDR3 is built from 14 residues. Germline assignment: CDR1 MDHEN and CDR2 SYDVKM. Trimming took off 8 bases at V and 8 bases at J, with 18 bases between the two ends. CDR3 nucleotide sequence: TGTGCCAGCGGACCCCTGGTGGGGGGGGAAAAACTGTTTTTT. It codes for CASGPLVGGEKLFF.

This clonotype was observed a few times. DNA of the CDR3: TGTGCCAGCAGCTTAGGGACAGTCAGAACCTACGAGCAGTACTTC. The encoded protein is CASSLGTVRTYEQYF. The V gene is TRBV11-1, the J gene TRBJ2-7; a possible D gene is TRBD1 (6 bases). The CDR3 covers 15 residues. V lost 1 base, J lost 2 bases, and 12 bases lay in between. CDR1 and CDR2 (germline): SGHAT, FQDESV (reference sequence).

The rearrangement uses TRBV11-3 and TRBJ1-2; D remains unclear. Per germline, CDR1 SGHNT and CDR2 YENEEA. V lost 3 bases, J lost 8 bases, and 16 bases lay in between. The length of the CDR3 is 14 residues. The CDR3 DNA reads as TGTGCCAGCAGCTTGGTTGAACTTCCTGGGGGCTACACCTTC. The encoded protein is CASSLVELPGGYTF.

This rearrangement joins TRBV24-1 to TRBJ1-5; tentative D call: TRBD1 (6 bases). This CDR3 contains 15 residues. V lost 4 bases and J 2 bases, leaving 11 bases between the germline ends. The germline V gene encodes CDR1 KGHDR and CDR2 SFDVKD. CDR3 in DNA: TGTGCCACCAGTGAAACAGGGTCGGGCAATCAGCCCCAGCATTTT. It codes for CATSETGSGNQPQHF.

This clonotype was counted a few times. The CDR3 region is CASSLAGQPREQYF. DNA for the CDR3: TGCGCCAGCAGCTTGGCCGGACAGCCAAGGGAGCAGTACTTC. V gene TRBV5-1 combines with J gene TRBJ2-7; tentatively, D is TRBD1 (6 bases). This CDR3 region has 14 residues. Germline CDR1 is SGHRS and CDR2 is YFSETQ. Deletions cut 0 bases from V and 7 bases from J, with 14 bases between.

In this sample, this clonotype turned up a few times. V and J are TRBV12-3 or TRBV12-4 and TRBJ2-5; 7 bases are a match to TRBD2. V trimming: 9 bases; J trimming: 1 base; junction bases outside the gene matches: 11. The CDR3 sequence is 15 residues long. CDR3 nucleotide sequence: TGTGCCAGTAATTCTGGGGGGGTTACCCAAGAGACCCAGTACTTC. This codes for CASNSGGVTQETQYF.

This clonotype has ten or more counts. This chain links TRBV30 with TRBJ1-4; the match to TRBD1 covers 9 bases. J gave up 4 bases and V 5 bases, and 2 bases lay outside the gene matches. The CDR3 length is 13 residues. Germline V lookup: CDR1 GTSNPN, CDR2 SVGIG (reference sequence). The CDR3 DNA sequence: TGTGCCTGGGGGGACAGGGATAATGAAAAACTGTTTTTT. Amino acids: CAWGDRDNEKLFF.

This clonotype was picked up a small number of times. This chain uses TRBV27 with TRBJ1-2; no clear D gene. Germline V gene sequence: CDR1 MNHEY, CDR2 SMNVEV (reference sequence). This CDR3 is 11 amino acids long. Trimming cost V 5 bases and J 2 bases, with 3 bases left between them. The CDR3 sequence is CASSDNYGYTF. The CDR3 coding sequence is TGTGCCAGCAGTGACAACTATGGCTACACCTTC.

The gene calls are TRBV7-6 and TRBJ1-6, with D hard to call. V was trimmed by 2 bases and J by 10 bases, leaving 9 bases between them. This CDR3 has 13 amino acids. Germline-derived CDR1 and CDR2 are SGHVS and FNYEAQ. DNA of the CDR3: TGTGCCAGCAGCTTACTTGTGGGATCACCCCTCCACTTT. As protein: CASSLLVGSPLHF.

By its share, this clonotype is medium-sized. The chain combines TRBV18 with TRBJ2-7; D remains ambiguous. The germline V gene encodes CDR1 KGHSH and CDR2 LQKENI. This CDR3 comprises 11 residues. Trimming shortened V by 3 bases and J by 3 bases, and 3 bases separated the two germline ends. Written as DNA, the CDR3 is TGTGCCAGCTCACCCGACTACGAGCAGTACTTC. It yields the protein CASSPDYEQYF.

The CDR3 region has the DNA TGTGCCAGCAGTAAAATGGGCGGGGGTAACTTTCCTTACAATGAGCAGTTCTTC. Protein product: CASSKMGGGNFPYNEQFF. The chain recombines TRBV27 with TRBJ2-1; 7 bases line up with TRBD2. Germline-derived CDR1 and CDR2 are MNHEY and SMNVEV (reference sequence). Losses at the gene ends were 5 bases for V and 4 bases for J; bases not matched to a gene: 17. There are 18 residues in the CDR3.

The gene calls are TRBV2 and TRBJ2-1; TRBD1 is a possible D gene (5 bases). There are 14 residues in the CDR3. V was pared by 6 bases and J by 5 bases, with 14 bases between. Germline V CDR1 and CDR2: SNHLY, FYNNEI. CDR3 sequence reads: CASSLDTPNNEQFF. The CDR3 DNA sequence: TGTGCCAGCAGCCTGGACACCCCGAACAATGAGCAGTTCTTC.

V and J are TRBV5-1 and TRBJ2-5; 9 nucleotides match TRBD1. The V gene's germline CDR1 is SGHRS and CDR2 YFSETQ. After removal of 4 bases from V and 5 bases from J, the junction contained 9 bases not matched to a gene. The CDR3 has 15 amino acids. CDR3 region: CASSRGGQGLETQYF. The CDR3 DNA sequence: TGCGCCAGCAGCCGTGGGGGACAGGGATTGGAGACCCAGTACTTC.

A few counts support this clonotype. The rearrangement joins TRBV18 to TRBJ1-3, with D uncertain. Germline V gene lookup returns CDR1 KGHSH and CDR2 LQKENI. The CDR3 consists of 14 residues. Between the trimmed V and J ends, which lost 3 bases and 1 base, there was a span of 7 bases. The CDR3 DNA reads TGTGCCAGCTCACCGGCTGGTTCTGGAAACACCATATATTTT. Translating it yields CASSPAGSGNTIYF.

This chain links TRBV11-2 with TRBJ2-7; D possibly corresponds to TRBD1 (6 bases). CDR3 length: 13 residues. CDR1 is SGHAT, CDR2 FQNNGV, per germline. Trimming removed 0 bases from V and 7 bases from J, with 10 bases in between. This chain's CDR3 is CASSLEGAGEQYF. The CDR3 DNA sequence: TGTGCCAGCAGCTTAGAGGGGGCAGGAGAGCAGTACTTC.

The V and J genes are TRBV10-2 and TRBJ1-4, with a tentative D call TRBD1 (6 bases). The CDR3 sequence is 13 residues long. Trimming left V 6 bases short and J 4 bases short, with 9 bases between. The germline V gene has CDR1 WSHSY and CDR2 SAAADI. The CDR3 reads CASRSGHNEKLFF. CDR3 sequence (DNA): TGCGCCAGCAGATCGGGACATAATGAAAAACTGTTTTTT.

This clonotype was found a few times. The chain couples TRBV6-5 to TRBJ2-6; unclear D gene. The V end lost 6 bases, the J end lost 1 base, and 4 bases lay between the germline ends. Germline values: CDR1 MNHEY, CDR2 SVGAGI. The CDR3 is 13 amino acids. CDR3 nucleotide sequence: TGTGCCAGCAGGCTATCTGGGGCCAACGTCCTGACTTTC. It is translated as CASRLSGANVLTF.

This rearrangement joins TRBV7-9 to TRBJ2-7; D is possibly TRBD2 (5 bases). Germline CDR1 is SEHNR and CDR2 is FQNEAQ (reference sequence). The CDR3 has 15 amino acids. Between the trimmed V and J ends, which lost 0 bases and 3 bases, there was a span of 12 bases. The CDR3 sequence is CASSLAPKGSYEQYF. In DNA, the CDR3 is TGTGCCAGCAGCTTAGCGCCTAAAGGGAGCTACGAGCAGTACTTC.

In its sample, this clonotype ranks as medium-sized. The CDR3 DNA is TGTGCCAGTAGTTCCCAGGGACAGGGAGACGAGCAGTACTTC. This codes for CASSSQGQGDEQYF. The chain employs TRBV19 and TRBJ2-7; 9 bases map to TRBD1. The CDR3 sequence is 14 residues long. V dropped 5 bases and J dropped 5; count of bases not matched to a gene: 7. Germline V gives CDR1 LNHDA, CDR2 SQIVND (reference sequence).